This paragraph covers one T cell receptor beta chain sequence. Its specificity is unknown. The CDR3 is made up of 12 amino acids. The V end lost 0 bases, the J end lost 5 bases, and 4 bases lay between the germline ends. The germline gives CDR1 SGHRS, CDR2 YFSETQ. Profiling relied on immunoSEQ multiplex PCR, and the TCRdb table lists in-frame clones only, not all of them. The sample holds about 110,000 clones; 86% are singletons and the top ten take about 3%. The data are from a study of T cell responses to AZD1222 COVID-19 vaccine. Study-wide results and caveats: A reported finding is that nearly half of spike-specific TCRs target unmutated variant regions. Rises in breadth and depth of Spike-specific TCRs came after two AZD1222 doses. Of the AZD1222 recipients, only 5 or 6 were seropositive at baseline.

The TCR comes from an adult in good health. V usage is TRBV5-1 and J usage is TRBJ2-3; D remains unclear. This material consisted of peripheral blood, taken on day 0 of AZD1222 vaccination. The CDR3 loop reads CASSLVLDTQYF. The CDR3 DNA follows: TGCGCCAGCAGCTTGGTTCTAGATACGCAGTATTTT.